A single sample gave rise to the 15 T cell receptor beta chains below, sequenced in a study of blood T cell repertoires in COVID-19. Generated by immunoSEQ multiplex PCR, the TCRdb table keeps only in-frame clones and is missing some. The sample has approximately 98,000 clones; about four fifths are singletons. Sequencing input: peripheral blood. All receptors come from a woman in her 70s with acute or convalescent COVID-19.

The chain uses TRBV18 and TRBJ1-2; 8 bases map to TRBD1. After removal of 6 bases from V and 4 bases from J, the junction contained 1 base not matched to a gene. CDR1 is KGHSH, CDR2 LQKENI, per germline. This CDR3 spans 12 amino acids. The CDR3 DNA sequence: TGTGCCAGCTCGGGGACAGGCTATGGCTACACCTTC. It translates to CASSGTGYGYTF.

This clone was seen only a few times. CDR3 sequence reads: CASSQTSGSAGEQYF. CDR3 in DNA: TGCGCCAGCAGCCAGACTAGCGGGAGTGCGGGCGAGCAGTACTTC. This chain connects TRBV5-1 to TRBJ2-7; 12 bases agree with TRBD2. The CDR3 is 15 amino acids. Germline V gene sequence: CDR1 SGHRS, CDR2 YFSETQ. The junction had 8 bases not matched to a gene; V was cut back by 4 bases and J by 6 bases.

V and J are TRBV19 and TRBJ1-5; 8 nucleotides agree with TRBD1. The V and J ends lost 6 bases and 5 bases, in that order; junction bases with no gene match: 3. Germline CDR1 is LNHDA and CDR2 is SQIVND (reference sequence). The CDR3 has 13 amino acids. The CDR3 is CASSRDRHQPQHF. CDR3 nucleotide sequence: TGTGCCAGTAGCCGGGACAGGCATCAGCCCCAGCATTTT.

The J gene is TRBJ1-2, the V gene TRBV4-3; D gene ambiguous. The CDR3 length is 14 residues. Trimming took 0 bases from V and 4 from J, leaving 9 bases between them. Germline loops: CDR1 LGHNA, CDR2 YSLEER. DNA for the CDR3: TGCGCCAGCAGCCAAGATCTTTCGGGCTATGGCTACACCTTC. Its protein product is CASSQDLSGYGYTF.

The chain recombines TRBV7-9 with TRBJ1-6; D might be TRBD1 (5 bases). CDR1 and CDR2 (germline): SEHNR, FQNEAQ (reference sequence). V was cut by 6 bases and J by 1 base, with 10 bases left in between. The CDR3 is 15 residues long. The CDR3 region is CASRFGGSYNSPLHF. In DNA, the CDR3 is TGTGCCAGCAGGTTCGGGGGTTCCTATAATTCACCCCTCCACTTT.

V is TRBV5-6 and J is TRBJ2-7; D unclear. The ends were cut back, 1 base at V and 4 bases at J, with 9 bases in the middle. Per germline, CDR1 SGHDT and CDR2 YYEEEE. This CDR3 region has 13 residues. As DNA, the CDR3 is TGTGCCAGCAGCTTGACAGTTTTTTACGAGCAGTACTTC. As protein: CASSLTVFYEQYF.

The V gene is TRBV28, the J gene TRBJ2-1, with TRBD2 matching 7 bases. The junction had 17 bases not matched to a gene; V was cut back by 5 bases and J by 7 bases. Germline values: CDR1 MDHEN, CDR2 SYDVKM. The CDR3 covers 17 residues. Here the CDR3 reads CASSRRGMGEGRNEQFF. In DNA form, the CDR3 reads TGTGCCAGCAGTCGGCGGGGGATGGGGGAGGGCCGAAATGAGCAGTTCTTC.

The rearrangement joins TRBV5-4 to TRBJ2-7, with 11 bases that match TRBD1. CDR1 SGHNT and CDR2 YYREEE come from the germline V gene (reference sequence). This CDR3 comprises 15 residues. V shed 4 bases and J 12 bases; nucleotides not matched to a gene: 15. The CDR3 DNA reads as TGTGCCAGCAGCAGGGACGGACAGGGGGCCCTGGGACGGTACTTC. Its translation is CASSRDGQGALGRYF.

The chain carries TRBV19 and TRBJ1-1, with D possibly matching TRBD1 (5 bases). CDR3 length equals 14 residues. V lost 4 bases, J lost 4 bases, and 13 bases lay in between. Germline V gene sequence: CDR1 LNHDA, CDR2 SQIVND (reference sequence). CDR3 bases: TGTGCCAGTAGTAAGGTCAGGGTGGGCACTGAAGCTTTCTTT. Protein: CASSKVRVGTEAFF.

The rearrangement uses TRBV18 and TRBJ2-3, with 7 bases matching TRBD2. Trimming cost V 2 bases and J 4 bases; bases outside gene matches: 12. Germline V lookup: CDR1 KGHSH, CDR2 LQKENI. The CDR3 consists of 17 residues. CDR3 sequence (DNA): TGTGCCAGCTCACCAAGGCCAGCCGAGACTAGCCCAGATACGCAGTATTTT. Translating it yields CASSPRPAETSPDTQYF.

The V call is TRBV30, the J call TRBJ1-3; TRBD1 might be the D (5 bases). CDR3 length equals 15 residues. Germline loops: CDR1 GTSNPN, CDR2 SVGIG (reference sequence). Trimming shortened V by 1 base and J by 0 bases, and 10 bases separated the two germline ends. CDR3 coding DNA: TGTGCCTGGAGTGGACAGCGACCCTCTGGAAACACCATATATTTT. Translation gives CAWSGQRPSGNTIYF.

J is TRBJ2-7 and V is TRBV20-1; D might be TRBD1 (5 bases). Germline loops: CDR1 DFQATT, CDR2 SNEGSKA (reference sequence). The CDR3 totals 15 residues. V was shortened by 3 bases and J by 2 bases, with 17 bases between the two germline ends. The CDR3 sequence is CSASRSTDRPYEQYF. The DNA for the CDR3 is TGCAGTGCTAGTAGGTCGACAGACCGCCCCTACGAGCAGTACTTC.

This chain joins TRBV28 and TRBJ2-1; TRBD2 is a possible D gene (5 bases). The CDR3 is made up of 11 amino acids. The V end was cut by 5 bases, the J end by 10 bases, with 9 bases between. Germline V gives CDR1 MDHEN, CDR2 SYDVKM. CDR3 coding DNA: TGTGCCAGCAGTCTTCGAGGGGAGCAGTTCTTC. It codes for CASSLRGEQFF. Supplemented by reference TRBV28 and TRBJ2-1, the full variable domain reads DVKVTQSSRYLVKRTGEKVFLECVQDMDHENMFWYRQDPGLGLRLIYFSYDVKMKEKGDIPEGYSVSREKKERFSLILESASTNQTSMYLCASSLRGEQFFGPGTRLTVL.

This clone was seen just once. The rearrangement links TRBV2 to TRBJ1-1, with D possibly matching TRBD1 (6 bases). V lost 0 bases to trimming and J lost 5 bases, with 16 bases between them. CDR3 length: 16 amino acids. Germline V gene lookup returns CDR1 SNHLY and CDR2 FYNNEI. The CDR3 here is CASSEAGGGLRTEAFF. The CDR3 region has the DNA TGTGCCAGCAGTGAAGCCGGCGGGGGGCTAAGGACTGAAGCTTTCTTT. Full variable domain (outside the CDR3, taken from reference TRBV2 and TRBJ1-1): EPEVTQTPSHQVTQMGQEVILRCVPISNHLYFYWYRQILGQKVEFLVSFYNNEISEKSEIFDDQFSVERPDGSNFTLKIRSTKLEDSAMYFCASSEAGGGLRTEAFFGQGTRLTVV.

CDR3 nucleotide sequence: TGTGCCAGCAGCCAAGGAATTGCGGGGGCCTACAATGAGCAGTTCTTC. Encoded protein: CASSQGIAGAYNEQFF. J is TRBJ2-1 and V is TRBV3-1 (or the pseudogene TRBV3-2); 7 bases align to TRBD2. Trimming took 1 base from V and 2 from J; bases not matched to a gene: 5. CDR3 length equals 16 residues. In germline, CDR1 is LGHDT, CDR2 YNNKEL (reference sequence).